These T cell receptor beta chains were read from a single sample in a study of neoadjuvant anti-PD-1 for oral cavity cancer. The repertoire was sequenced with immunoSEQ multiplex PCR; TCRdb's copy has only in-frame clones and lacks some. Of tens of thousands of clones listed, 84% are singletons. The specimen comprised PBMCs, sampled before nivolumab (anti-PD-1) treatment. The receptors derive from a person aged 35-80 years with oral cavity squamous cell carcinoma. The CDR3 runs from the conserved cysteine through the conserved F or W. The D gene is left open where the match is weak. Not all rows give a size; the values are once, few, many and, for expanded clones, a class.

V,size,D,length,J,DNA,CDR3
TRBV27,NA,TRBD1,14,TRBJ2-5,TGTGCCAGCAGTTTTTACAGGGGGCAAGAGACCCAGTACTTC,CASSFYRGQETQYF
TRBV7-3,NA,NA,17,TRBJ2-1,TGTGCCAGCAGCTCTAGTTCACAGGGGGGGACATACAATGAGCAGTTCTTC,CASSSSSQGGTYNEQFF
TRBV5-5,few,NA,15,TRBJ2-2,TGTGCCAGCAGCTTGGAGGGCATGGCCACCGGGGAGCTGTTTTTT,CASSLEGMATGELFF
TRBV19,once,NA,10,TRBJ2-1,TGTGCCAGCGGGCGGAATGAGCAGTTCTTC,CASGRNEQFF
TRBV27,NA,TRBD2,15,TRBJ2-7,TGTGCCAGCAGTTTTTCGGCTAGCGGGATTTACGAGCAGTACTTC,CASSFSASGIYEQYF
TRBV6-1,NA,NA,13,TRBJ2-4,TGTGCCAGCAGTGAGAACGGACTGAACATTCAGTACTTC,CASSENGLNIQYF
TRBV6-5,NA,TRBD1,16,TRBJ1-3,TGTGCCAGCAGTTCTGCAGACAGGGCCTCTGGAAACACCATATATTTT,CASSSADRASGNTIYF
TRBV30,NA,NA,14,TRBJ2-4,TGTGCCTGGAGCGGGGTGCTAGCCAAAAACATTCAGTACTTC,CAWSGVLAKNIQYF
TRBV5-1,NA,NA,17,TRBJ2-1,TGCGCCAGCAGCCCTGCGGGTACAGGCCCCATCAAGGATGAGCAGTTCTTC,CASSPAGTGPIKDEQFF
TRBV9,NA,NA,14,TRBJ2-3,TGTGCCAGCAGCGTAGCGGGATTGACAGATACGCAGTATTTT,CASSVAGLTDTQYF
TRBV5-1,NA,NA,15,TRBJ1-2,TGCGCCAGCAGCCTAGAAACTTCCGGGACCTATGGCTACACCTTC,CASSLETSGTYGYTF
TRBV27,NA,NA,15,TRBJ2-6,TGTGCCAGCAGTTTCCAGCGCTCTGGGGCCAACGTCCTGACTTTC,CASSFQRSGANVLTF
TRBV5-8,NA,TRBD1,16,TRBJ1-4,TGTGCCAGCAGCACGGGAACAGGGGGCGCGAATGAAAAACTGTTTTTT,CASSTGTGGANEKLFF
TRBV4-2,NA,NA,16,TRBJ2-5,TGTGCCAGCAGCCGTACGGCGCGTGAACTCCAAGAGACCCAGTACTTC,CASSRTARELQETQYF
TRBV9,NA,NA,11,TRBJ2-2,TGTGCCAGCAGCCCCCCCGGGGAGCTGTTTTTT,CASSPPGELFF
TRBV5-1,NA,TRBD1,16,TRBJ2-2,TGCGCCAGCAGCTTGGCGACAGGGTTTGGGTCCGGGGAGCTGTTTTTT,CASSLATGFGSGELFF
TRBV7-6,few,NA,14,TRBJ2-2,TGTGCCAGCAGCTTAGCGAGAAGTACCGGGGAGCTGTTTTTT,CASSLARSTGELFF
TRBV11-1,NA,TRBD2,15,TRBJ2-1,TGTGCCAGCAGCTTAGGACTAGCGGGAGGGTTTGAGCAGTTCTTC,CASSLGLAGGFEQFF
TRBV6-6,once,NA,15,TRBJ1-5,TGTGCCAGCAGTAGCCGACAGCCCCGGAATCAGCCCCAGCATTTT,CASSSRQPRNQPQHF
TRBV10-2,NA,NA,12,TRBJ2-1,TGCGCCAGCAGTGTGGCCCGGATGGAGCAGTTCTTC,CASSVARMEQFF
TRBV11-2,NA,TRBD2,17,TRBJ2-3,TGTGCCAGCAGCTTAGAAAATCTAGCGGGAGTGTCGGATACGCAGTATTTT,CASSLENLAGVSDTQYF
TRBV5-1,once,TRBD1,17,TRBJ1-4,TGCGCCAGCAGCTTGACGACAGGGGTCGCGGCTGGTGAAAAACTGTTTTTT,CASSLTTGVAAGEKLFF
TRBV6-1,NA,TRBD1,12,TRBJ2-3,TGTGCCAGCAGACGAGACAGGGCTACGCAGTATTTT,CASRRDRATQYF
TRBV19,NA,NA,13,TRBJ1-1,TGTGCCAGTAGTATAGATCGGAAGGGTGAAGCTTTCTTT,CASSIDRKGEAFF
TRBV6-5,NA,NA,13,TRBJ1-1,TGTGCCAGCAGTAGACAGCGGAACACTGAAGCTTTCTTT,CASSRQRNTEAFF
TRBV28,NA,NA,13,TRBJ1-2,TGTGCCAGCAGTCCGGGCCTTAACTATGGCTACACCTTC,CASSPGLNYGYTF
TRBV7-8,once,NA,14,TRBJ1-1,TGTGCCAGCAGCTTAGGGCAGTCGAACACTGAAGCTTTCTTT,CASSLGQSNTEAFF
TRBV19,NA,TRBD2,16,TRBJ2-1,TGTGCCAGTAGTTCCCCCTTTAGCGGGAGCCTGGGTGAGCAGTTCTTC,CASSSPFSGSLGEQFF
TRBV5-1,NA,TRBD1,15,TRBJ1-2,TGCGCCAGCAGCCGGGAGACAGGGGGAGACTATGGCTACACCTTC,CASSRETGGDYGYTF